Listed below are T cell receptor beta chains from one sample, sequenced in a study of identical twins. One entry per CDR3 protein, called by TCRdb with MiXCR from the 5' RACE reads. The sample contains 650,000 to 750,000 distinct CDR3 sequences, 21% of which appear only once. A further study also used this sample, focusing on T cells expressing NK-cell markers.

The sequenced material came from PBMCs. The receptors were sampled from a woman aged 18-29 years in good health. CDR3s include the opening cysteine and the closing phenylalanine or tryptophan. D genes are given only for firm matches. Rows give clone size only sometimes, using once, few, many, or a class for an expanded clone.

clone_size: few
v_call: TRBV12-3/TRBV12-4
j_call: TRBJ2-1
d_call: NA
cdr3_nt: TGTGCCAGCAGTTGGTCAACAGGGGGGGTAAATGAGCAGTTCTTC
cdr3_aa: CASSWSTGGVNEQFF

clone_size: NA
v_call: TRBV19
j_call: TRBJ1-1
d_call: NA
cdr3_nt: TGTGCCAGTAGTATCACGGTTGGGAGTTCAGCTTTCTTT
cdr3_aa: CASSITVGSSAFF

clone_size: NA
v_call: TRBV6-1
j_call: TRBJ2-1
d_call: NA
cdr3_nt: TGTGCCAGCAGTGAAACGATAGGAGCCGTCCCTTACAATGAGCAGTTCTTC
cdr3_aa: CASSETIGAVPYNEQFF

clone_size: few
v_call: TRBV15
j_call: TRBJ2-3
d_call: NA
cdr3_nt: TGTGCCACCAGCTCTCCTTCGACTAGAGGGTTGGATACGCAGTATTTT
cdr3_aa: CATSSPSTRGLDTQYF

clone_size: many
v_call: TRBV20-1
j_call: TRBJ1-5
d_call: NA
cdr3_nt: TGCAGTGCTAGGACAGTTAACAATCAGCCCCAGCATTTT
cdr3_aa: CSARTVNNQPQHF

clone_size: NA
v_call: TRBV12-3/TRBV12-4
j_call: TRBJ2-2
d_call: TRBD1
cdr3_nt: TGTGCCAGCACCAAGACAGGGGCGATGAACACCGGGGAGCTGTTTTTT
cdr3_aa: CASTKTGAMNTGELFF

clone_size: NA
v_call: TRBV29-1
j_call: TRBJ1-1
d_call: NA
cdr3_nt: TGCAGCGTCCGATATTCCTTCACTGAAGCTTTCTTT
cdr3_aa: CSVRYSFTEAFF

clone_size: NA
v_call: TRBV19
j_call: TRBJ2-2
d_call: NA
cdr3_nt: TGTGCTAGTAGTATAGGTCGCCAGTCCACCGGGGAGCTGTTTTTT
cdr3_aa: CASSIGRQSTGELFF

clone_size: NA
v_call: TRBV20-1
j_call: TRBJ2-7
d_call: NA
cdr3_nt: TGCAGTGCTATAAGGACCGGTACTAGTTCCTACGAGCAGTACTTC
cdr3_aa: CSAIRTGTSSYEQYF

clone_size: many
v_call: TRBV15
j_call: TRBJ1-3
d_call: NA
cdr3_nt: TGTGCCACCAGCAGAGATCATAATAGTGGAAACACCATATATTTT
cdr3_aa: CATSRDHNSGNTIYF

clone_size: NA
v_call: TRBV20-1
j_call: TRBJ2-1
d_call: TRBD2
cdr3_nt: TGCAGTGCTGGGGGGAGCGGGAGGGGAAATGAGCAGTTCTTC
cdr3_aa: CSAGGSGRGNEQFF

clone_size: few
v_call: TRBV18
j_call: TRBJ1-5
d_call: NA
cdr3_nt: TGTGCCAGCTCACCGACCGACAGCGATCAGCCCCAGCATTTT
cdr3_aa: CASSPTDSDQPQHF

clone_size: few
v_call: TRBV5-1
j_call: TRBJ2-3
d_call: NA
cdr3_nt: TGCGCCAGCAGCTTTGTAGGGCGGGGTTTGGATACGCAGTATTTT
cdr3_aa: CASSFVGRGLDTQYF

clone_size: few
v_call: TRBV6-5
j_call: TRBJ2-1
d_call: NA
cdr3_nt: TGTGCCAGCAGTTCCCAATCCAATGAGCAGTTCTTC
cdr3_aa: CASSSQSNEQFF

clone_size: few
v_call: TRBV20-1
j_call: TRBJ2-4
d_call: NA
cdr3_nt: TGCAGTGTTAGGGCGGGGCAGGGATGGAACATTCAGTACTTC
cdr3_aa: CSVRAGQGWNIQYF

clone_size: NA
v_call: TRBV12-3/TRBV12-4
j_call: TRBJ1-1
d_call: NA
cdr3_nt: TGTGCCAGCACCCCAAGTGGTTTGAACACTGAAGCTTTCTTT
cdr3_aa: CASTPSGLNTEAFF

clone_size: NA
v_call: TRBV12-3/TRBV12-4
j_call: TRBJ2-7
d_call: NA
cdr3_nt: TGTGCTAGCAGTTTATGGCGGGGAGCCTACGAGCAGTACTTC
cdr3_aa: CASSLWRGAYEQYF

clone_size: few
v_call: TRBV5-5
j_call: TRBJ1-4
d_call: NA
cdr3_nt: TGTGCCAGCATCAGAAGCCTGCGCAGTGAAAAACTGTTTTTT
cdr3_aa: CASIRSLRSEKLFF

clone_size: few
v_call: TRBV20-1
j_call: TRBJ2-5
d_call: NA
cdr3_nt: TGCAGTGCTAGCCTAGCAGACGTAGAGACCCAGTACTTC
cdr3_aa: CSASLADVETQYF

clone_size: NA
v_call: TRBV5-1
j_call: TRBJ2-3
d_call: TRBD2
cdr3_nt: TGCGCCAGCAGCTCCTTTAGCGGGGGACCCACAGATACGCAGTATTTT
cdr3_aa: CASSSFSGGPTDTQYF

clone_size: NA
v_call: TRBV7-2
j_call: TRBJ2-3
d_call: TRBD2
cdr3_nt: TGTGCCAGCAGCTTAGTGAGCGGGAGCGCAGATACGCAGTATTTT
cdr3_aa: CASSLVSGSADTQYF

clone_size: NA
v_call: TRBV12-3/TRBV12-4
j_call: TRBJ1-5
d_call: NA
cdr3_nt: TGTGCCAGCAGTTCGCAGGGAAGAGGCGGCAATCAGCCCCAGCATTTT
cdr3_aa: CASSSQGRGGNQPQHF

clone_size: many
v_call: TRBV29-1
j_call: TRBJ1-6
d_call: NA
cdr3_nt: TGCAGTCGACTCCAGGGAAAACGGCTTTATAATTCACCCCTCCACTTT
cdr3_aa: CSRLQGKRLYNSPLHF

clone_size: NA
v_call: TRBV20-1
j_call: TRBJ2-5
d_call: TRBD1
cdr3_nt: TGCAGTGCCCTGGGACAGGGTGGGACCCAGTACTTC
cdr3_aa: CSALGQGGTQYF

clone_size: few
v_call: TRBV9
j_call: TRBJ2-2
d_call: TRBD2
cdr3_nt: TGTGCCAGCAGCGTAGGACTAGCGGGAGTCACCGGGGAGCTGTTTTTT
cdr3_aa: CASSVGLAGVTGELFF

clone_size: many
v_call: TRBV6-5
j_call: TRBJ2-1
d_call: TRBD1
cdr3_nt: TGTGCCAGCAGTTCCCGACAGGGCGGCCAGTTCTTC
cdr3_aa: CASSSRQGGQFF